This T cell receptor beta chain originates from a study of response to subunit inactivated influenza vaccine. TCRdb ran MiXCR on the RT-PCR reads and lists one entry per CDR3 protein. This sample has about 540,000 distinct CDR3 sequences, with 20% to 25% found just once. This CDR3 has 15 amino acids. CDR1 and CDR2 (germline): SGHRS, YFSETQ. The V segment lost 5 bases and the J segment 9 bases; nucleotides outside the gene matches: 9. The same data also contributed to another study, on T cells expressing NK-cell markers. This second report adds: UMIs accompanied the 5'RACE template switching by which TCR beta cDNA was made. As a fraction of CD8+ T cells, dominant NKG2C+ clonotypes reached roughly 1.0-8% in more than five donors.

This sample comprised CD4+ T cells sorted from PBMCs, obtained 11 to 12 days after vaccination. This sequence joins TRBV5-1 and TRBJ2-7; 15 positions agree with TRBD2. The sequence was obtained from a man in his fifties who received an inactivated influenza vaccine. DNA of the CDR3: TGCGCCAGCAGACCCGATCCGGGACTAGCGGGGGGGCAGTACTTC. As protein: CASRPDPGLAGGQYF.